The rows below give T cell receptor beta chains drawn from one sample of a study of sequential checkpoint blockade in melanoma. Clones were read by immunoSEQ multiplex PCR, and TCRdb kept only the in-frame ones, dropping some. The repertoire includes 13,000 or so clones, about 65% of them detected once, and around a fifth sits in the top ten. Sequences were derived from CD8+ T cells sorted from blood (inferred from file names), sampled from a patient given nivolumab and ipilimumab in sequence. These receptors all stem from a human donor with melanoma. Both conserved end residues are part of each CDR3. A D gene is named only where the DNA matches it firmly. Not every row has a clone size; where given, it reads once, few, many or a size class.

D	size	V	J	CDR3	DNA
TRBD1	.	TRBV11-1	TRBJ2-7	CASSFGTGPYEQYF	TGTGCCAGCAGCTTTGGGACAGGACCCTACGAGCAGTACTTC
.	.	TRBV19	TRBJ2-2	CASSPRPGELFF	TGTGCCAGTAGTCCCCGTCCCGGGGAGCTGTTTTTT
.	.	TRBV19	TRBJ1-2	CASSTTGVYGYTF	TGTGCCAGTAGTACCACAGGCGTCTATGGCTACACCTTC
.	few	TRBV9	TRBJ2-5	CASSARFGTQYF	TGTGCCAGCAGCGCCCGGTTTGGGACCCAGTACTTC
TRBD1	.	TRBV7-6	TRBJ2-2	CASSLVPTGGRGTGELFF	TGTGCCAGCAGCTTAGTACCCACAGGGGGTAGGGGCACCGGGGAGCTGTTTTTT
TRBD1	.	TRBV7-8	TRBJ2-7	CASSSDRGVSYEQYF	TGTGCCAGCAGCTCCGACAGGGGCGTGTCCTACGAGCAGTACTTC
.	.	TRBV4-1	TRBJ1-5	CASSQWSTDSNQPQHF	TGCGCCAGCAGCCAATGGTCTACAGATAGCAATCAGCCCCAGCATTTT
TRBD2	.	TRBV19	TRBJ2-7	CASSNRGGSSYEQYF	TGTGCCAGTAGTAATCGGGGGGGGAGCTCCTACGAGCAGTACTTC
TRBD1	.	TRBV27	TRBJ1-1	CASSVDRATEAFF	TGTGCCAGCAGTGTGGACAGGGCCACTGAAGCTTTCTTT
.	.	TRBV28	TRBJ1-5	CASSSSRGGYQPQHF	TGTGCCAGCAGTTCCTCTCGGGGGGGGTATCAGCCCCAGCATTTT
TRBD1	.	TRBV10-1	TRBJ1-1	CASRTGDGTEAFF	TGCGCCAGCAGGACAGGGGACGGCACTGAAGCTTTCTTT
TRBD2	few	TRBV9	TRBJ2-1	CASSVEKGGSYEQFF	TGTGCCAGCAGCGTAGAAAAGGGCGGGAGCTATGAGCAGTTCTTC
TRBD1	.	TRBV14	TRBJ1-3	CASSQGTAYSGNTIYF	TGTGCCAGCAGCCAGGGGACAGCCTACTCTGGAAACACCATATATTTT
TRBD2	.	TRBV5-6	TRBJ2-3	CASSLKPSGDWADTQYF	TGTGCCAGCAGCTTGAAGCCTAGCGGGGATTGGGCAGATACGCAGTATTTT
.	once	TRBV27	TRBJ1-1	CASSVKTGGTEAFF	TGTGCCAGCAGTGTAAAGACAGGAGGCACTGAAGCTTTCTTT
TRBD1	.	TRBV11-3	TRBJ2-3	CASSLPRQGDTQYF	TGTGCCAGCAGCTTGCCCCGACAGGGCGATACGCAGTATTTT
TRBD2	.	TRBV28	TRBJ2-7	CASSERGGYEQYF	TGTGCCAGCAGTGAGCGCGGGGGTTACGAGCAGTACTTC
TRBD1	.	TRBV7-9	TRBJ1-1	CASSPTPGQGNTEAFF	TGTGCCAGCAGCCCCACTCCCGGACAGGGGAACACTGAAGCTTTCTTT
.	few	TRBV4-2	TRBJ1-5	CASSPGGINQPQHF	TGTGCCAGCAGCCCGGGGGGGATTAATCAGCCCCAGCATTTT
TRBD2	once	TRBV27	TRBJ2-3	CASSLFGRADTQYF	TGTGCCAGCAGTTTATTCGGGAGGGCAGATACGCAGTATTTT
TRBD2	.	TRBV6-6	TRBJ2-7	CASTRLAGGIYEQYF	TGTGCCAGCACACGCCTAGCGGGGGGGATCTACGAGCAGTACTTC
.	.	TRBV11-2	TRBJ1-1	CASSARQRNTEAFF	TGTGCCAGCAGCGCCAGGCAGAGGAACACTGAAGCTTTCTTT
TRBD2	.	TRBV27	TRBJ2-1	CASSFGTNDEQFF	TGTGCCAGCAGTTTTGGGACTAACGATGAGCAGTTCTTC
.	few	TRBV7-9	TRBJ2-7	CASSLGAYEQYF	TGTGCCAGCAGCTTAGGAGCCTACGAGCAGTACTTC
.	.	TRBV9	TRBJ2-3	CASSLGGNADTQYF	TGTGCCAGCAGCCTCGGGGGTAACGCAGATACGCAGTATTTT
.	.	TRBV19	TRBJ1-2	CASSIGGRGTYGYTF	TGTGCCAGTAGTATTGGTGGCAGGGGAACCTATGGCTACACCTTC
TRBD1	.	TRBV6-6	TRBJ2-5	CASRGRDRQLKETQYF	TGTGCCAGCAGGGGCCGGGACAGGCAGTTAAAAGAGACCCAGTACTTC
TRBD1	.	TRBV28	TRBJ1-4	CASSYMTGGDEKLFF	TGTGCCAGCAGTTACATGACAGGGGGTGATGAAAAACTGTTTTTT
TRBD2	.	TRBV19	TRBJ2-7	CASAPGLAGSYEQYF	TGTGCCAGTGCTCCGGGACTAGCGGGGTCCTACGAGCAGTACTTC
.	.	TRBV6-1	TRBJ1-5	CASSEYGASRKGQPQHF	TGTGCCAGCAGTGAGTATGGGGCCTCCCGGAAGGGGCAGCCCCAGCATTTT
TRBD2	few	TRBV19	TRBJ2-1	CASSIASAGGGEQFF	TGTGCCAGTAGTATAGCATCAGCGGGAGGGGGTGAGCAGTTCTTC
TRBD2	.	TRBV4-1	TRBJ2-5	CASSQDRGGSKTQYF	TGCGCCAGCAGCCAAGATCGGGGAGGGTCGAAGACCCAGTACTTC
.	.	TRBV6-5	TRBJ2-5	CASSYPNSQATQYF	TGTGCCAGCAGTTACCCAAACAGCCAAGCGACCCAGTACTTC
.	.	TRBV5-1	TRBJ1-5	CASSSRGGDGQPQHF	TGCGCCAGCAGCTCGAGGGGAGGGGACGGACAGCCCCAGCATTTT
.	few	TRBV28	TRBJ1-5	CASRAGGDYSNQPQHF	TGTGCCAGCAGGGCCGGCGGGGACTATAGCAATCAGCCCCAGCATTTT
TRBD2	.	TRBV5-6	TRBJ2-5	CASSLSLAGVRKETQYF	TGTGCCAGCAGCCTGAGTCTAGCGGGAGTGAGGAAAGAGACCCAGTACTTC